This T cell receptor (beta chain) was identified during a study of cytomegalovirus exposure and HLA in healthy donors. A multiplex PCR was run with 60 Vbeta primers and 13 Jbeta primers. Libraries were prepared by immunoSEQ multiplex PCR; TCRdb keeps only in-frame clonotypes and omits some of them. The profile shows about 110,000 clones, about 80% of them singletons. The sequence was obtained from a woman under 30 in good health and CMV-seropositive. Sequencing was done on a sample of PBMCs.

CDR3 in amino acids: CASSLSDRAGGYTF. DNA of the CDR3: TGTGCCAGCAGCTTAAGCGACAGGGCGGGTGGCTACACCTTC. The chain employs TRBV7-8 and TRBJ1-2, with 7 bases aligning to TRBD1. CDR3 length equals 14 residues. V trimming: 2 bases; J trimming: 7 bases; junction bases outside the gene matches: 7. Germline CDR1 and CDR2: SGHVS and FQNEAQ.